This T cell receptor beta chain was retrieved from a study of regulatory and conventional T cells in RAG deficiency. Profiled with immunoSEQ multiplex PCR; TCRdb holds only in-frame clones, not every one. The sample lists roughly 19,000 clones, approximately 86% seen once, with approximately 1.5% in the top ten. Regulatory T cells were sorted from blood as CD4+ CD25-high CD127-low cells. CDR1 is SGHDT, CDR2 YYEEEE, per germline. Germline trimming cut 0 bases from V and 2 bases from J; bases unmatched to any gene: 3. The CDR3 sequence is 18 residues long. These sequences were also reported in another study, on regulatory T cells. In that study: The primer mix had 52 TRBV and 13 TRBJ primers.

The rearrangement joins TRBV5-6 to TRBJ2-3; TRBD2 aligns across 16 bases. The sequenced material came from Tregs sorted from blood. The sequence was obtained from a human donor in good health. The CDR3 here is CASSLAGLAGGLTDTQYF. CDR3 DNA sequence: TGTGCCAGCAGCTTGGCGGGACTAGCGGGAGGGCTCACAGATACGCAGTATTTT. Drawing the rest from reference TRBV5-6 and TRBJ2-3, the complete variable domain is DAGVTQSPTHLIKTRGQQVTLRCSPKSGHDTVSWYQQALGQGPQFIFQYYEEEERQRGNFPDRFSGHQFPNYSSELNVNALLLGDSALYLCASSLAGLAGGLTDTQYFGPGTRLTVL.